The 26 T cell receptor beta chains given below trace back to one sample, sequenced in a study of tumor-infiltrating lymphocytes in primary liver carcinoma. A constant-region primer served to make TCR beta cDNA from about 0.5 ug total RNA. Sequencing libraries for TCR beta derived from three nested multiplex PCR rounds that used slightly modified ARM-PCR. Forward primers for TRBV1-TRBV30 and a C-beta reverse primer served the first two PCR rounds, at approximately 10 cycles each. TCRdb fed the multiplex PCR reads into MiXCR, producing one record per CDR3 protein. The sample consists of roughly 91,000 distinct CDR3 sequences, 69% of them appearing once. Joint extraction of RNA and DNA used roughly 20-33 mg of bulk tissue that was unsorted. Specimen: liver tumor tissue from sampling region 5. The subset was: tumor region T5, tumor centre. The receptor set was obtained from a woman aged 55-75 years with primary liver carcinoma and hepatitis B virus infection.

The sample holds one count of this clonotype. The final CDR3 position lacks the conserved phenylalanine or tryptophan, pointing to a likely read error. The chain links TRBV11-1 to TRBJ2-2, with D unresolved. The CDR3 loop spans 14 amino acids. Germline values: CDR1 SGHAT, CDR2 FQDESV (reference sequence). V lost 6 bases and J lost 3, with 11 bases in between. DNA for the CDR3: TGTGCCAGCAGACCGGACCTTGACACCGGGGAGCTGTTTCTT. Protein product: CASRPDLDTGELFL.

Comments on this clonotype: An end of the junction differs from the germline gene, which may be a read error. The chain carries TRBV11-2 and TRBJ2-7; perhaps D is TRBD1 or TRBD2 (5 bases each). Germline V gene lookup returns CDR1 SGHAT and CDR2 FQNNGV. The CDR3 loop spans 14 amino acids. The CDR3 DNA is TGTGCCAGCAGCTTCCAGGCACTCCGGGGCGAGCAATACTTC. It specifies CASSFQALRGEQYF.

Of note for this clonotype: An end of the junction differs from the germline gene, which may be a read error. This sequence joins TRBV11-2 and TRBJ2-5; weak D call: TRBD1 (5 bases). This CDR3 is built from 14 residues. From germline, CDR1 is SGHAT and CDR2 FQNNGV. CDR3 nucleotides: TGTGCCAGCAGCTTCAACAGGTCCGGCGAGACCCAATGCTTC. Translating it yields CASSFNRSGETQCF.

On this clonotype itself: A read error is likely, as this CDR3 ends without the conserved phenylalanine or tryptophan. V and J are TRBV6-2 or TRBV6-3 and TRBJ1-5; 7 bases agree with TRBD1. This CDR3 is 15 amino acids long. The junction had 10 bases not matched to a gene; V was cut back by 5 bases and J by 6 bases. CDR1 is MNHEY and CDR2 is SVGEGT in the germline V gene. The CDR3 bases are TGTGCCAGCAGTAGCACAGGGGAATGGGGTCAGCCCCAGCATTTA. It codes for CASSSTGEWGQPQHL.

This clonotype was detected ten times or more. The genes are TRBV5-4 and TRBJ2-6; a possible D gene is TRBD1 (5 bases). CDR1 and CDR2 (germline): SGHNT, YYREEE (reference sequence). The CDR3 is 16 amino acids. Deletions cut 4 bases from V and 0 bases from J, with 11 bases between. CDR3: CASSPGQGSGANVLTF. The CDR3, as DNA: TGTGCCAGCAGCCCCGGTCAGGGCTCTGGGGCCAACGTCCTGACTTTC. The full variable domain, its missing parts supplied by reference TRBV5-4 and TRBJ2-6, is ETGVTQSPTHLIKTRGQQVTLRCSSQSGHNTVSWYQQALGQGPQFIFQYYREEENGRGNFPPRFSGLQFPNYSSELNVNALELDDSALYLCASSPGQGSGANVLTFGAGSRLTVL.

The chain combines TRBV6-5 with TRBJ2-1, with TRBD2 matching 11 bases. Germline assignment: CDR1 MNHEY and CDR2 SVGAGI. The ends lost 5 bases at V and 5 bases at J; junction bases unmatched: 8. The CDR3 runs to 16 residues. In nucleotides, the CDR3 is TGTGCCAGCAGTCTTCCGGGACTAGCGGTCCACAATGAGCAGTTCTTC. Translated: CASSLPGLAVHNEQFF.

As concerns this clonotype: Germline and junction disagree at one end, which may indicate a read error. The chain has TRBV12-3 or TRBV12-4 and TRBJ2-5; 7 bases line up with TRBD2. The CDR3 length is 13 residues. The CDR3 region has the DNA TGTACCAGCGGGAAGCTAGCTCAAGAGACCCAGTACTTC. Its protein product is CTSGKLAQETQYF.

The chain joins TRBV7-9 to TRBJ2-5; D remains ambiguous. The V and J ends lost 4 bases and 5 bases respectively, with 14 bases between them. This CDR3 spans 14 amino acids. Germline-derived CDR1 and CDR2 are SEHNR and FQNEAQ (reference sequence). CDR3 bases: TGTGCCAGCAGCTCGAGGACGGTGGGGGAGACCCAGTACTTC. Protein: CASSSRTVGETQYF.

A note on this clonotype: A junction end diverges from the germline sequence, so it may reflect a read error. The rearrangement joins TRBV4-1 to TRBJ2-7, with D unclear. The CDR3 sequence is 17 residues long. Germline V gene sequence: CDR1 MGHRA, CDR2 YSYEKL. The CDR3 here is CASSQDRGGVGIYEQYF. For the CDR3, the DNA is TGTGCCAGCAGCCAAGACCGCGGCGGAGTTGGGATCTACGAGCAGTACTTC.

A word on this clonotype: A read error may produce the germline difference seen at one junction end. The gene calls are TRBV2 and TRBJ2-5; D gene ambiguous. The CDR3 spans 13 residues. CDR1 is SNHLY, CDR2 FYNNEI, per germline. In DNA form, the CDR3 reads TGTGCCAGCAGTCTAGGACCCCAAGAGGCCCAGTACTTC. It codes for CASSLGPQEAQYF. Based on the CDR3 plus reference TRBV2 and TRBJ2-5, the full variable domain is EPEVTQTPSHQVTQMGQEVILRCVPISNHLYFYWYRQILGQKVEFLVSFYNNEISEKSEIFDDQFSVERPDGSNFTLKIRSTKLEDSAMYFCASSLGPQEAQYFGPGTRLLVL.

This clonotype was picked up many times. This chain connects TRBV6-6 to TRBJ2-7; 10 nucleotides match TRBD1. The CDR3 runs 15 residues. Germline trimming cut 0 bases from V and 3 bases from J; bases unmatched to any gene: 2. CDR1 is MNHNY, CDR2 SVGAGI, per germline (reference sequence). The CDR3 region is CASSYSGTGDYEQYF. The CDR3 DNA sequence: TGTGCCAGCAGTTACTCAGGGACAGGGGACTACGAGCAGTACTTC.

This clonotype was counted ten times or more. A much bigger clone sits one base away, suggesting this may be a read error. The CDR3 reads CASSLVPGGTGTQYF. The CDR3 nucleotides are TGTGCCAGCAGCTTAGTGCCAGGAGGCACAGGTACGCAGTATTTT. The chain employs TRBV11-3 and TRBJ2-3; D is perhaps TRBD1 or TRBD2 (5 bases each). This CDR3 has 15 residues. The germline gives CDR1 SGHNT, CDR2 YENEEA.

The chain employs TRBV6-6 and TRBJ2-1; D call uncertain. The CDR3 has 12 amino acids. CDR1 and CDR2 (germline): MNHNY, SVGAGI (reference sequence). Here the CDR3 reads CTGSYSGAEQFF. The DNA of the CDR3 is TGTACCGGCAGTTATTCGGGTGCTGAGCAGTTCTTC.

As concerns this clonotype: Germline is not matched at one junction end, which may reflect a read error. The rearrangement links TRBV11-3 to TRBJ2-5; D remains ambiguous. The CDR3 runs 12 residues. Looked up from germline, CDR1 is SGHNT and CDR2 is YENEEA. CDR3 nucleotide sequence: TGTATCAGCAGCTTAGACACAGAGACCCAGTATTTC. Translated, it gives CISSLDTETQYF.

This clonotype was picked up many times. The chain uses TRBV6-5 and TRBJ2-3, with 11 bases that match TRBD1. This CDR3 contains 15 residues. J gave up 2 bases and V 4 bases, and 2 bases lay outside the gene matches. Per germline, CDR1 MNHEY and CDR2 SVGAGI. The CDR3 region has the DNA TGTGCCAGCAGTTTGGGACAGGGGGTCACAGATACGCAGTATTTT. Its protein product is CASSLGQGVTDTQYF.

The table lists this clonotype with many counts. The chain is built from TRBV10-3 and TRBJ1-6; D gene uncertain. The CDR3 runs 14 residues. Germline V gives CDR1 ENHRY, CDR2 SYGVKD. Trimming took 3 bases from V and 9 from J, leaving 12 bases between them. The CDR3 loop is CAISDKGRGSPLHF. CDR3 nucleotides: TGTGCCATCAGTGACAAGGGTCGGGGTTCACCCCTCCACTTT.

This clonotype was counted a few times. Mismatch with germline at one junction end may stem from a read error. V gene TRBV28 combines with J gene TRBJ2-7, with TRBD2 as a possible D gene (5 bases). The CDR3 length is 12 residues. CDR1 MDHEN and CDR2 SYDVKM come from the germline V gene. The CDR3 DNA reads TGTGCCAGCAGTGCTACTAGGTACGAGCAATACTTC. Residues: CASSATRYEQYF.

A note on this clonotype: One end of the junction varies from germline; a read error may be responsible. The CDR3 sequence: CASRYGGSNTGELLF. The CDR3 nucleotides read TGTGCCAGCAGATACGGGGGCAGCAACACCGGGGAGCTGTTGTTT. V gene TRBV6-6 combines with J gene TRBJ2-2, with D tentatively TRBD1 or TRBD2 (6 bases each). CDR1 MNHNY and CDR2 SVGAGI come from the germline V gene (reference sequence). The CDR3 runs 15 residues.

In this sample, this clonotype turned up many times. The CDR3 loop is CASSLSFSGANVLTF. In DNA form, the CDR3 reads TGTGCCAGCAGTTTGAGCTTCTCTGGGGCCAACGTCCTGACTTTC. The J gene is TRBJ2-6, the V gene TRBV12-3 or TRBV12-4; D ambiguous. This CDR3 has 15 amino acids. The ends were cut back, 3 bases at V and 0 bases at J, with 6 bases in the middle.

The chain combines TRBV28 with TRBJ1-2; no clear D gene. This CDR3 spans 13 amino acids. Germline V gives CDR1 MDHEN, CDR2 SYDVKM. V shed 7 bases and J shed 1 base, with 10 bases lying between them. The CDR3 DNA follows: TGTGCCAGCACTCCGATCCTTAACTATGGCTACACCTTC. Translation gives CASTPILNYGYTF.

This clonotype appeared a single time. Being one base from a much bigger clone, this may be a read error. CDR3 residues: CASSNMAPMVTNEQFF. In nucleotides, the CDR3 is TGTGCCAGCAGCAACATGGCCCCTATGGTAACCAATGAGCAGTTCTTC. V and J are TRBV7-8 and TRBJ2-1; D unresolved. Trimming cost V 5 bases and J 6 bases, with 20 bases left between them. CDR1 is SGHVS, CDR2 FQNEAQ, per germline. The CDR3 spans 16 residues.

This clonotype turned up a few times. Possible read error: a much larger clone is one base away. The chain combines TRBV14 with TRBJ2-2, with D possibly TRBD1 on 6 matching bases. The V end was cut by 7 bases, the J end by 11 bases, with 17 bases between. Germline CDR1 SGHDN, CDR2 FVKESK. The CDR3 runs 13 residues. As DNA, the CDR3 is TGTGCCAGCAAACGGGCGTGGACAGAAGAGCTGTTTTTT. Translated: CASKRAWTEELFF.

With respect to this clonotype: A single base separates this from a much larger clone, so it may be a read error. The chain carries TRBV12-3 or TRBV12-4 and TRBJ1-2; maybe TRBD1 (5 bases). This CDR3 region has 14 residues. Trimming stripped 5 bases from V and 0 bases from J, with 10 bases between. The CDR3 region is CASSHLTANYGYTF. The CDR3, as DNA: TGTGCCAGCAGTCACTTGACAGCTAACTATGGCTACACCTTC.

The chain carries TRBV12-3 or TRBV12-4 and TRBJ2-1; a weak D match, TRBD2 (5 bases). Trimming shortened V by 9 bases and J by 11 bases, and 29 bases separated the two germline ends. CDR3 length equals 16 residues. CDR3 in amino acids: CARSQTTTIVVRQQFF. In DNA, the CDR3 is TGTGCCAGGAGTCAAACCACGACTATTGTGGTTCGCCAGCAGTTCTTC.

As regards this clonotype: One end of the junction does not line up with germline, which may come from a read error. The chain has TRBV6-5 and TRBJ2-1, with a possible D match to TRBD2 (5 bases). The germline CDR1 and CDR2 sequences are MNHEY and SVGAGI. The CDR3 has 14 residues. The CDR3 is CAGRKTTTISGQFF. The DNA for the CDR3 is TGTGCCGGCAGGAAGACTACTACAATAAGTGGGCAGTTCTTC.

The table lists this clonotype with a few counts. This chain connects TRBV7-3 to TRBJ2-1, with D perhaps given as TRBD1 or TRBD2 (5 bases each). Per the germline V gene, CDR1 is SGHTA and CDR2 is FQGTGA. Trimming removed 8 bases from V and 5 bases from J, with 19 bases in between. This CDR3 is 15 amino acids long. The CDR3 sequence is CASGSGGRNDNEQFF. The CDR3 DNA reads as TGTGCCAGCGGCTCTGGGGGACGGAACGACAATGAGCAGTTCTTC.